This T cell receptor beta chain was captured in a study of T cell repertoires in cytomegalovirus infection. Study-level findings and limits: Identification of carriers of CMV plus the relevant HLA was achieved through cumulative public TCR beta family frequency.

One entry per CDR3 protein, called by TCRdb with MiXCR from the reads. The table lists some 150,000 distinct CDR3 sequences, roughly 6.5% of them singletons. Trimming shortened V by 2 bases and J by 2 bases, and 13 bases separated the two germline ends. CDR1 and CDR2 from the germline V gene are SGHTA and FQGTGA. This CDR3 region has 17 residues. This clonotype showed up many times. The target antigen is unknown. The chain combines TRBV7-3 with TRBJ2-6; D remains ambiguous. The TCR comes from a human donor in good health (CMV status not recorded). Some clones in this sample may be carry-over from other donors' samples. The sequenced sample was PBMCs. The chain's CDR3 is CASSLVGRRAGANVLTF. CDR3 in DNA: TGTGCCAGCAGCTTAGTGGGAAGACGGGCTGGGGCCAACGTCCTGACTTTC.